Listed below are T cell receptor beta chains from one sample, sequenced in a study of cytomegalovirus exposure and HLA in healthy donors. Assay: immunoSEQ multiplex PCR; the TCRdb copy retains only in-frame clones and omits some. The profile shows about 94,000 clones, more than 60% of them singletons. Material: PBMCs. The receptors stem from a young man in good health and CMV-seronegative. The conserved cysteine and the conserved F or W are not part of the CDR3 here. Some rows mark clone size as missing; the rest say once, few, many or name a class of expanded clone.

12	TRBV10-3	medium-sized	AIRSRDNRYEQY
13	TRBV7-9	.	ASSEGQISYNEQF
13	TRBV27	.	ASSSFSGSRYEQY
13	TRBV7-6	.	ASSLEAGPLQTQY
12	TRBV6-5	.	ASSPGQGVTEAF
11	TRBV30	few	AADRGQGTEAF
17	TRBV7-2	.	ASSLFPRDRVTNHQPQH
13	TRBV4-2	.	ASSPGLWGNQPQH
11	TRBV5-1	.	ASSGTGPYEQY
13	TRBV6-5	few	ASSSLEGRGNEQF
12	TRBV19	.	ASSGGTTFGELF
13	TRBV27	few	ASSGDRGPGTEAF
12	TRBV6-1	.	ASSERGELGEQY
13	TRBV6-1	.	ASRIGRNSNQPQH
15	TRBV19	.	ASSRTSGRTKYNEQF
11	TRBV10-1	.	ASSGTRGSPLH
14	TRBV7-8	.	ASSLVGLAGGETQY
16	TRBV5-1	.	ASSRTATVSANTGELF
16	TRBV7-8	.	ASSTTGTSGRAGETQY
13	TRBV6-1	.	ASNTDRGIAGELF
15	TRBV4-1	few	ASSQVGWAGASLVAF
14	TRBV7-6	.	ASSLVFGGMNTEAF
17	TRBV18	.	ASSPIFRDRGFMNTEAF
12	TRBV27	.	ASSTLQGNYGYT
13	TRBV23-1	few	ASSPWTDSGNTIY
12	TRBV5-1	.	ASSSGQGSVTQY
11	TRBV7-3	.	ASSPNAGGGYT
12	TRBV5-8	.	ASSPDRAYNEQF
14	TRBV19	few	ASSIKITSGLLELF
14	TRBV23-1	.	ASSGLEGRFVYGYT
15	TRBV7-9	.	ASSLSGRAGGTGELF
16	TRBV19	few	ASSIAPHLSSSTDTQY
13	TRBV6-5	.	ASTNLGQGATGYT
14	TRBV28	.	ASSLSLAGAGWEQY
11	TRBV9	.	ASTEGQNYGYT
14	TRBV18	once	ASSPSGGANTGELF
6	TRBV20-1	.	RGGWAF
13	TRBV27	few	ASSFSGRNHYGYT
11	TRBV13	.	ASSVKQGTTQY
14	TRBV7-2	.	ASSLARGLAGDEQF
14	TRBV7-2	.	ASSLATSVAKNIQY
13	TRBV14	.	ASSQDIGANYGYT
12	TRBV10-1	.	ASSVGSMNTEAF
14	TRBV19	.	ASSTRLAVVQETQY
15	TRBV7-3	.	ASSPQGLAPSTDTQY
12	TRBV4-3	.	ASSLGDRGYEQY
15	TRBV5-1	.	ASSLGTGVSLEETQY
11	TRBV7-9	.	ASSFRDGTGTY
16	TRBV6-4	.	ASSGWGRSGGMNTEAF
13	TRBV4-1	.	ASSQPGQGTHEQY
17	TRBV28	.	ASSPRGLAGFKVTGELF